Below, 19 T cell receptor beta chains from the same sample are listed, as sequenced in a study of cytomegalovirus exposure and HLA in healthy donors. It was with 60 Vbeta and 13 Jbeta primers that the PCR ran. Profiled with immunoSEQ multiplex PCR; TCRdb holds only in-frame clones, not every one. The sample lists 85,000 to 120,000 clones, about 70% occurring once. The sample comprised PBMCs. These receptor sequences come from a female donor in good health and CMV-seronegative.

A few counts support this clone. CDR3 DNA: TGTGCCAGCAGCCGTTTACCCTCCCGGGAGGGATCCTACGAGCAGTACTTC. Protein: CASSRLPSREGSYEQYF. V and J are TRBV13 and TRBJ2-7, with 8 positions matching TRBD2. The J segment lost 1 base and the V segment lost 5 bases, leaving 13 bases of the junction unmatched. The V gene's germline CDR1 is PRHDT and CDR2 FYEKMQ (reference sequence). CDR3 size: 17 residues.

The chain joins TRBV29-1 to TRBJ1-2; tentative D call: TRBD1 (5 bases). Trimming took off 7 bases at V and 2 bases at J, with 14 bases between the two ends. CDR1 SQVTM and CDR2 ANQGSEA come from the germline V gene. The CDR3 has 13 residues. The CDR3 loop is CSASQSGNYGYTF. The CDR3 bases are TGCAGCGCCTCCCAGTCAGGGAACTATGGCTACACCTTC. The variable domain in full, with the rest retrieved from reference TRBV29-1 and TRBJ1-2, is SAVISQKPSRDICQRGTSLTIQCQVDSQVTMMFWYRQQPGQSLTLIATANQGSEATYESGFVIDKFPISRPNLTFSTLTVSNMSPEDSSIYLCSASQSGNYGYTFGSGTRLTVV.

In this sample, this clone turned up a few times. The chain combines TRBV7-9 with TRBJ2-3, with 11 bases fitting TRBD2. The CDR3 length is 17 residues. V lost 1 base to trimming and J lost 4 bases; unmatched junction nucleotides: 7. Germline CDR1 reads SEHNR; CDR2 reads FQNEAQ (reference sequence). CDR3 DNA sequence: TGTGCCAGCAGCTTAGTGGCTAGCGGGAGGCGGTCAGATACGCAGTATTTT. This translates into CASSLVASGRRSDTQYF.

This clone was recorded only once. The J gene is TRBJ2-5, the V gene TRBV7-9, with 10 bases that match TRBD2. V was pared by 1 base and J by 3 bases, with 14 bases of the junction left unmatched. There are 19 residues in the CDR3. CDR1 and CDR2 from the germline V gene are SEHNR and FQNEAQ (reference sequence). The CDR3, as DNA: TGTGCCAGCAGCTTAGTGGCTAGCGGGAGTCTTCGGGTTGAAGAGACCCAGTACTTC. Protein product: CASSLVASGSLRVEETQYF.

This sequence joins TRBV30 and TRBJ2-1; 7 positions agree with TRBD2. This CDR3 region has 15 residues. The germline CDR1 and CDR2 sequences are GTSNPN and SVGIG (reference sequence). Germline trimming cut 4 bases from V and 8 bases from J; bases unmatched to any gene: 14. The CDR3 bases are TGTGCCTGGAACCCCCTGGGGAGGGCTTCCGATGAGCAGTTCTTC. Its translation: CAWNPLGRASDEQFF.

This clone was seen only once. The J gene is TRBJ2-7, the V gene TRBV5-1, with TRBD2 matching 8 bases. V trimming: 5 bases; J trimming: 2 bases; junction bases outside the gene matches: 9. CDR3 length: 15 residues. Germline V CDR1 and CDR2: SGHRS, YFSETQ. CDR3 nucleotide sequence: TGCGCCAGCAGGCTAGCGGGTACTTTTCCCTACGAGCAGTACTTC. This sequence encodes CASRLAGTFPYEQYF.

V and J are TRBV7-9 and TRBJ2-2; 8 nucleotides line up with TRBD2. After removal of 8 bases from V and 4 bases from J, the junction contained 9 bases not matched to a gene. Germline V gene lookup returns CDR1 SEHNR and CDR2 FQNEAQ (reference sequence). This CDR3 contains 15 residues. DNA for the CDR3: TGTGCCAGCGGCTCTGACGGGAGGGCCACCGGGGAGCTGTTTTTT. The encoded protein is CASGSDGRATGELFF.

The chain has TRBV29-1 and TRBJ2-5, with D perhaps matching TRBD2 (5 bases). The end of the DNA aligns better with TRBJ2-7, so the J call may be wrong. Germline V CDR1 and CDR2: SQVTM, ANQGSEA. This CDR3 has 13 residues. CDR3 loop: CSVVVEGAGEQYF. The DNA of the CDR3 is TGCAGCGTGGTGGTTGAAGGCGCGGGCGAGCAGTACTTC.

A note on this clone: The junction and the germline gene differ at one end; a read error may be behind it. This chain uses TRBV4-3 with TRBJ2-5, with 11 bases fitting TRBD1. The CDR3 has 15 residues. Looked up from germline, CDR1 is LGHNA and CDR2 is YSLEER. In DNA form, the CDR3 reads TGCGCCAGCAGCCATGGACAGGGGGCTCAAGAGACCCGGTACTTC. It encodes CASSHGQGAQETRYF.

The chain links TRBV6-6 to TRBJ2-5; TRBD1 agrees at 9 bases. The CDR3 consists of 15 residues. CDR1 MNHNY and CDR2 SVGAGI come from the germline V gene (reference sequence). With 0 bases clipped from V and 3 bases from J, the junction kept 2 bases outside the gene matches. The CDR3 region is CASSYSGQGKETQYF. The CDR3 nucleotides read TGTGCCAGCAGTTACTCCGGACAGGGGAAAGAGACCCAGTACTTC.

The CDR3 spells CASTHTQPRGQETQYF. In nucleotides, the CDR3 is TGTGCCAGCACCCATACCCAACCGCGGGGGCAAGAGACCCAGTACTTC. This chain uses TRBV7-9 with TRBJ2-5; the match to TRBD2 covers 7 bases. The CDR3 has 16 amino acids. Germline lookup yields CDR1 SEHNR and CDR2 FQNEAQ (reference sequence). The J segment lost 2 bases and the V segment lost 7 bases, leaving 13 bases of the junction unmatched.

The V gene is TRBV5-4, the J gene TRBJ1-2; no definite D call. The V gene's germline CDR1 is SGHNT and CDR2 YYREEE (reference sequence). The CDR3 covers 12 residues. Trimming left V 0 bases short and J 8 bases short, with 8 bases between. The CDR3 sequence is CASSLEQKGYTF. The CDR3 region has the DNA TGTGCCAGCAGCTTGGAACAGAAGGGCTACACCTTC. The full variable domain, its missing parts supplied by reference TRBV5-4 and TRBJ1-2, is ETGVTQSPTHLIKTRGQQVTLRCSSQSGHNTVSWYQQALGQGPQFIFQYYREEENGRGNFPPRFSGLQFPNYSSELNVNALELDDSALYLCASSLEQKGYTFGSGTRLTVV.

Comments on this clone: Relative to the germline gene, one junction end is altered; a read error may explain this. J is TRBJ2-1 and V is TRBV9; D possibly uses TRBD1 or TRBD2 (5 bases each). The CDR3 is made up of 15 amino acids. Germline V gene data show CDR1 as SGDLS and CDR2 as YYNGEE. The CDR3 spells CASSVEGSAYNEQFF. CDR3 bases: TGTGCTAGCAGCGTAGAGGGGTCGGCCTACAATGAGCAGTTCTTC.

Only one count was recorded for this clone. V usage is TRBV7-8 and J usage is TRBJ1-2; the D gene is possibly TRBD1 (5 bases). The CDR3 extends over 13 amino acids. Trimming shortened V by 1 base and J by 8 bases, and 11 bases separated the two germline ends. Germline V gene sequence: CDR1 SGHVS, CDR2 FQNEAQ. CDR3: CASSLGGGRGYTF. The CDR3 nucleotides are TGTGCCAGCAGCTTAGGCGGGGGACGGGGCTACACCTTC.

This chain connects TRBV4-3 to TRBJ1-2, with 8 bases aligning to TRBD1. V lost 1 base, J lost 2 bases, and 3 bases stayed unmatched. Germline CDR1 reads LGHNA; CDR2 reads YSLEER. The CDR3 totals 15 residues. The CDR3 spells CASSQGTGPNYGYTF. For the CDR3, the DNA is TGCGCCAGCAGCCAAGGGACAGGGCCAAACTATGGCTACACCTTC.

The chain employs TRBV7-8 and TRBJ2-7, with 8 bases matching TRBD2. V was clipped by 4 bases and J by 7 bases; unmatched bases: 9. This CDR3 spans 14 amino acids. Germline V lookup: CDR1 SGHVS, CDR2 FQNEAQ. In nucleotides, the CDR3 is TGTGCCAGCAGCTCAACTAGCGGAGGGACTGAGCAGTACTTC. It yields the protein CASSSTSGGTEQYF.

Remarks on this clone: A read error may produce the germline difference seen at one junction end. The rearrangement uses TRBV7-7 and TRBJ2-1, with D perhaps matching TRBD1 (7 bases). Germline CDR1 is SSHAT and CDR2 is FNYEAQ (reference sequence). This CDR3 region has 15 residues. CDR3 protein: CASSSTGWGDNEQFF. In DNA, the CDR3 is TGTGCTAGCAGCTCGACAGGGTGGGGGGACAATGAGCAGTTCTTC.

The chain uses TRBV5-1 and TRBJ2-1, with a weak D call TRBD2 (6 bases). The CDR3 extends over 14 amino acids. The germline V gene encodes CDR1 SGHRS and CDR2 YFSETQ. V was pared by 0 bases and J by 7 bases, with 11 bases between. CDR3 protein: CASSLARENNEQFF. CDR3 coding DNA: TGCGCCAGCAGCTTGGCCCGGGAGAATAATGAGCAGTTCTTC.

This clone was seen only a few times. This sequence joins TRBV29-1 and TRBJ1-1; 7 bases match TRBD1. The J segment lost 4 bases and the V segment lost 3 bases, leaving 8 bases of the junction unmatched. The CDR3 totals 14 residues. The germline gives CDR1 SQVTM, CDR2 ANQGSEA. This chain's CDR3 is CSVDGAGGGTEAFF. Written as DNA, the CDR3 is TGCAGCGTTGATGGGGCAGGGGGAGGCACTGAAGCTTTCTTT.